These 26 T cell receptor beta chains were sequenced from one sample in a study of cytomegalovirus exposure and HLA in healthy donors. The PCR contained 60 Vbeta and 13 Jbeta primers. Generated by immunoSEQ multiplex PCR, the TCRdb table keeps only in-frame clones and is missing some. The sample lists roughly 120,000 clones, around three quarters seen once, with about 12% in the top ten. Sample: PBMCs. All receptors come from a woman aged 55-69 years in good health and CMV-seropositive.

The chain employs TRBV7-2 and TRBJ2-7; a weak D match, TRBD1 (5 bases). This CDR3 is 14 amino acids long. V was clipped by 5 bases and J by 2 bases, with 13 bases between them. The V gene's germline CDR1 is SGHTA and CDR2 FQGNSA. In nucleotides, the CDR3 is TGTGCCAGCAGCCAAGCAGGGCCTACCTACGAGCAGTACTTC. Amino acids: CASSQAGPTYEQYF.

The chain carries TRBV10-3 and TRBJ1-6; D is perhaps TRBD1 (5 bases). This CDR3 is 15 amino acids long. Germline V gives CDR1 ENHRY, CDR2 SYGVKD. V lost 4 bases, J lost 5 bases, and 12 bases lay in between. In DNA form, the CDR3 reads TGTGCCATCAGTGGCGAGGGGAGGAATAATTCACCCCTCCACTTT. Residues: CAISGEGRNNSPLHF.

V gene TRBV7-9 combines with J gene TRBJ2-1, with 14 bases lining up with TRBD2. Germline-derived CDR1 and CDR2 are SEHNR and FQNEAQ (reference sequence). The V gene end was trimmed by 5 bases and the J gene end by 6 bases; junction bases not matched to a gene: 3. The CDR3 sequence is 15 residues long. CDR3 bases: TGTGCCAGCAGCACGGGACTAGCGGGGGCCAATGAGCAGTTCTTC. Translation gives CASSTGLAGANEQFF.

CDR3 nucleotides: TGTGCCAGCAGCTTAGTGGCTAGCGGGAGTATCGTCGAGCAGTACTTC. It translates to CASSLVASGSIVEQYF. The V and J genes are TRBV7-2 and TRBJ2-7, with TRBD2 matching over 10 bases. Germline CDR1 and CDR2: SGHTA and FQGNSA. Losses at the gene ends were 1 base for V and 6 bases for J; bases not matched to a gene: 9. The CDR3 extends over 16 amino acids.

The CDR3 sequence: CASSGIQGIGREAFF. DNA of the CDR3: TGCGCCAGCAGCGGAATACAGGGAATAGGGCGAGAAGCTTTCTTT. The chain joins TRBV5-1 to TRBJ1-1; tentatively, D is TRBD1 (6 bases). The germline CDR1 and CDR2 sequences are SGHRS and YFSETQ. CDR3 length: 15 residues. V was trimmed by 4 bases and J by 8 bases, leaving 21 bases between them.

This clone was recorded many times. This rearrangement joins TRBV2 to TRBJ2-6, with a tentative D call TRBD1 (6 bases). Looked up from germline, CDR1 is SNHLY and CDR2 is FYNNEI. V was trimmed by 7 bases and J by 0 bases, leaving 13 bases between them. The CDR3 is 16 residues long. The CDR3 loop reads CASTWQGRSGANVLTF. The CDR3 region has the DNA TGTGCCAGCACCTGGCAGGGGCGCTCTGGGGCCAACGTCCTGACTTTC.

This clone was detected once. The chain joins TRBV5-8 to TRBJ2-1; D ambiguous. Trimming stripped 0 bases from V and 0 bases from J, with 7 bases between. This CDR3 is 15 amino acids long. Germline V gives CDR1 SGHTS, CDR2 YDEGEE. DNA for the CDR3: TGTGCCAGCAGCTTGGGGCCTAGCTCCTACAATGAGCAGTTCTTC. Its translation: CASSLGPSSYNEQFF.

This clone occurred once. The chain couples TRBV30 to TRBJ2-5; 10 bases agree with TRBD1. V dropped 5 bases and J dropped 7; count of bases not matched to a gene: 7. The CDR3 is 13 residues long. Germline values: CDR1 GTSNPN, CDR2 SVGIG (reference sequence). The CDR3 DNA reads as TGTGCCTGGGAAGGACAGGGGGTTGGGACCCAGTACTTC. Residues: CAWEGQGVGTQYF.

This clone came up a few times. The chain is built from TRBV2 and TRBJ1-5, with D perhaps TRBD1 (5 bases). Germline V lookup: CDR1 SNHLY, CDR2 FYNNEI. V was clipped by 10 bases and J by 0 bases, with 16 bases between them. The CDR3 extends over 15 amino acids. CDR3 DNA sequence: TGTGCCACCTCCCCGACAGTAAATAGCAATCAGCCCCAGCATTTT. It translates to CATSPTVNSNQPQHF.

CDR3 bases: TGCGCCAGCAGCTTGGGAGGGGGCGTAGGGGAGACCCAGTACTTC. The encoded protein is CASSLGGGVGETQYF. V is TRBV5-1 and J is TRBJ2-5, with 7 bases matching TRBD1. The J segment lost 5 bases and the V segment lost 0 bases, leaving 7 bases of the junction unmatched. This CDR3 region has 15 residues. The V gene's germline CDR1 is SGHRS and CDR2 YFSETQ.

The chain couples TRBV6-6 to TRBJ1-1; possible D gene TRBD1, 5 bases. Germline loops: CDR1 MNHNY, CDR2 SVGAGI (reference sequence). V was shortened by 2 bases and J by 1 base, with 11 bases between the two germline ends. The CDR3 is made up of 15 amino acids. This CDR3 reads CASSYPGGGNTEAFF. The CDR3 DNA follows: TGTGCCAGCAGTTACCCTGGGGGGGGGAACACTGAAGCTTTCTTT.

The V and J genes are TRBV5-1 and TRBJ1-2; TRBD1 is a possible D gene (5 bases). CDR1 is SGHRS, CDR2 YFSETQ, per germline. This CDR3 has 14 amino acids. Trimming took off 4 bases at V and 8 bases at J, with 18 bases between the two ends. CDR3 protein: CASSPGGEDEGYTF. The CDR3 DNA reads TGCGCCAGCAGCCCCGGGGGGGAGGATGAAGGCTACACCTTC.

This rearrangement joins TRBV5-5 to TRBJ1-6; TRBD1 is a possible D gene (5 bases). This CDR3 contains 15 residues. Deletions cut 4 bases from V and 0 bases from J, with 8 bases between. Germline CDR1 SGHKS, CDR2 YYEKEE (reference sequence). Here the CDR3 reads CASSRQSSYNSPLHF. The DNA for the CDR3 is TGTGCCAGCAGCCGACAGAGCTCCTATAATTCACCCCTCCACTTT. The full variable domain, its missing parts supplied by reference TRBV5-5 and TRBJ1-6, is DAGVTQSPTHLIKTRGQQVTLRCSPISGHKSVSWYQQVLGQGPQFIFQYYEKEERGRGNFPDRFSARQFPNYSSELNVNALLLGDSALYLCASSRQSSYNSPLHFGNGTRLTVT.

For this clone: One junction end disagrees with the germline gene, perhaps due to a read error. The chain employs TRBV7-9 and TRBJ2-3; 9 nucleotides align to TRBD1. This CDR3 spans 16 amino acids. Germline CDR1 reads SEHNR; CDR2 reads FQNEAQ (reference sequence). The CDR3 sequence: CSSSAIGQGSTDTQYF. The CDR3 region has the DNA TGTTCCAGCAGCGCAATTGGACAGGGGAGCACAGATACGCAGTATTTT.

The chain is built from TRBV2 and TRBJ1-1, with unresolved D. The CDR3 totals 12 residues. The V end was cut by 7 bases, the J end by 1 base, with 7 bases between. CDR1 is SNHLY, CDR2 FYNNEI, per germline. The CDR3 nucleotides are TGTGCCAGCAAATGGGCGAACACTGAAGCTTTCTTT. Protein: CASKWANTEAFF.

This chain joins TRBV21-1 and TRBJ1-1. TRBV21-1 is reported as a pseudogene. The CDR3 loop spans 14 amino acids. The DNA of the CDR3 is TGTCCCTCTACCGGGAACTTATTGAACACTGAAGCTTTCTTT. Its protein product is CPSTGNLLNTEAFF.

This chain uses TRBV18 with TRBJ2-3; a possible D gene is TRBD2 (5 bases). The CDR3 runs to 15 residues. Per germline, CDR1 KGHSH and CDR2 LQKENI. V shed 3 bases and J shed 1 base, with 11 bases lying between them. CDR3 amino acids: CASSPLPRGTDTQYF. CDR3 DNA sequence: TGTGCCAGCTCACCTCTTCCGAGGGGCACAGATACGCAGTATTTT.

The J gene is TRBJ1-5, the V gene TRBV6-5, with 10 bases identical to TRBD1. CDR3 size: 15 residues. Trimming cost V 4 bases and J 4 bases; bases outside gene matches: 4. Germline CDR1 reads MNHEY; CDR2 reads SVGAGI. The CDR3 nucleotides are TGTGCCAGCAGTTTCGGGACAGGGGTGAATCAGCCCCAGCATTTT. Protein product: CASSFGTGVNQPQHF.

This chain links TRBV5-1 with TRBJ2-7; a weak D match, TRBD2 (6 bases). V lost 3 bases and J 7 bases, leaving 14 bases between the germline ends. The CDR3 covers 13 residues. Germline V gene lookup returns CDR1 SGHRS and CDR2 YFSETQ. CDR3 protein: CASSWGEGREQYF. CDR3 bases: TGCGCCAGCAGCTGGGGAGAGGGGAGGGAGCAGTACTTC.

This clone occurred a few times. This rearrangement joins TRBV15 to TRBJ2-2; 7 bases are a match to TRBD1. CDR3 size: 17 residues. CDR1 is LNHNV and CDR2 is YYDKDF in the germline V gene (reference sequence). Germline trimming cut 6 bases from V and 3 bases from J; bases unmatched to any gene: 13. CDR3 in amino acids: CATRRTPGTEYTGELFF. Here the CDR3 DNA reads TGTGCCACCAGAAGGACCCCCGGGACAGAGTACACCGGGGAGCTGTTTTTT.

The rearrangement joins TRBV6-5 to TRBJ1-2; D remains ambiguous. The CDR3 is made up of 15 amino acids. V was clipped by 0 bases and J by 4 bases, with 12 bases between them. Germline loops: CDR1 MNHEY, CDR2 SVGAGI. The CDR3 DNA sequence: TGTGCCAGCAGTTACTCGAGGCAGTCGACCTATGGCTACACCTTC. This encodes CASSYSRQSTYGYTF.

This chain connects TRBV18 to TRBJ1-2; TRBD1 aligns across 9 bases. The V gene's germline CDR1 is KGHSH and CDR2 LQKENI. The CDR3 sequence is 18 residues long. Trimming took 6 bases from V and 1 from J; bases not matched to a gene: 15. CDR3 in amino acids: CASSPGGQGPFRNYGYTF. CDR3 coding DNA: TGTGCCAGCTCTCCAGGGGGACAGGGTCCTTTTCGTAACTATGGCTACACCTTC.

This chain links TRBV7-9 with TRBJ1-3, with 9 bases lining up with TRBD1. CDR3 length: 14 amino acids. CDR1 and CDR2 from the germline V gene are SEHNR and FQNEAQ (reference sequence). V was clipped by 6 bases and J by 5 bases; unmatched bases: 5. The CDR3 DNA reads as TGTGCCAGCAGGCCGGGACAGGGAAGAAACACCATATATTTT. It codes for CASRPGQGRNTIYF.

The genes are TRBV11-2 and TRBJ1-1; TRBD1 aligns across 11 bases. J lost 4 bases, V lost 0 bases, and 1 base had no gene match. CDR3 length: 15 amino acids. Germline CDR1 and CDR2: SGHAT and FQNNGV. CDR3 protein: CASSLEGTGGTEAFF. DNA of the CDR3: TGTGCCAGCAGCTTAGAGGGGACAGGGGGCACTGAAGCTTTCTTT.

The chain uses TRBV19 and TRBJ2-3, with D maybe TRBD1 (6 bases). Germline V lookup: CDR1 LNHDA, CDR2 SQIVND (reference sequence). The CDR3 contains 15 residues. The ends were cut back, 6 bases at V and 2 bases at J, with 15 bases in the middle. The chain's CDR3 is CASSRQGLVTDTQYF. The DNA for the CDR3 is TGTGCCAGTAGCCGCCAGGGGCTGGTCACAGATACGCAGTATTTT.

This chain joins TRBV7-2 and TRBJ2-7; possible D gene TRBD2, 7 bases. This CDR3 is built from 15 residues. Trimming took off 1 base at V and 7 bases at J, with 17 bases between the two ends. Germline CDR1 and CDR2: SGHTA and FQGNSA. The CDR3 region is CASSLESAGAGEQYF. CDR3 in DNA: TGTGCCAGCAGCTTAGAGTCGGCGGGGGCCGGGGAGCAGTACTTC.